The rows below give T cell receptor beta chains drawn from one sample of a study of early T cells in non-severe SARS-CoV-2 infection. TCRdb re-called the 5' RACE reads with MiXCR, one entry per CDR3 protein. The sample has about 72,000 distinct CDR3 sequences, roughly 9% seen once. The sample was whole blood. Receptors originate from an adult who was a healthcare worker with PCR-confirmed SARS-CoV-2 infection or an uninfected control (not recorded which). CDR3s include the opening cysteine and the closing phenylalanine or tryptophan. The D gene is left open where the match is weak. Clone size appears in some rows only: once, few, many, or a class for an expanded clone.

CDR3aa: CASSPPNSRAGRKEGYTF; CDR3nt: TGTGCCAGCTCACCACCGAATTCCCGCGCAGGACGGAAAGAGGGCTACACCTTC; v_gene: TRBV18; len: 18; d_gene: NA; abundance: NA; j_gene: TRBJ1-2
CDR3aa: CSVFGGVLDEQFF; CDR3nt: TGCAGCGTTTTCGGCGGGGTCCTGGATGAGCAGTTCTTC; v_gene: TRBV29-1; len: 13; d_gene: NA; abundance: many; j_gene: TRBJ2-1
CDR3aa: CSVEASWSGELFF; CDR3nt: TGCAGCGTTGAAGCTAGCTGGTCCGGGGAGCTGTTTTTT; v_gene: TRBV29-1; len: 13; d_gene: NA; abundance: many; j_gene: TRBJ2-2
CDR3aa: CASSQGKSSYEQYF; CDR3nt: TGTGCCAGCAGCCAGGGGAAAAGCTCCTACGAGCAGTACTTC; v_gene: TRBV7-2; len: 14; d_gene: NA; abundance: NA; j_gene: TRBJ2-7
CDR3aa: CSARDMGWGISYNEQFF; CDR3nt: TGCAGTGCTAGAGATATGGGGTGGGGGATCTCCTACAATGAGCAGTTCTTC; v_gene: TRBV20-1; len: 17; d_gene: NA; abundance: NA; j_gene: TRBJ2-1
CDR3aa: CASSPSGPYEQYF; CDR3nt: TGTGCCAGCAGCCCCAGCGGACCTTACGAGCAGTACTTC; v_gene: TRBV7-9; len: 13; d_gene: NA; abundance: many; j_gene: TRBJ2-7
CDR3aa: CASSLSRGQFGNQPQHF; CDR3nt: TGTGCCAGCAGCTTAAGCAGGGGGCAATTTGGCAATCAGCCCCAGCATTTT; v_gene: TRBV11-2; len: 17; d_gene: TRBD1; abundance: few; j_gene: TRBJ1-5
CDR3aa: CASSYRTSGRRETQYF; CDR3nt: TGTGCCAGCAGTTACCGGACTAGCGGGAGACGAGAGACCCAGTACTTC; v_gene: TRBV6-2/TRBV6-3; len: 16; d_gene: TRBD2; abundance: NA; j_gene: TRBJ2-5
CDR3aa: CASSTAGGTGELFF; CDR3nt: TGTGCCAGCTCGACCGCCGGTGGCACCGGGGAGCTGTTTTTT; v_gene: TRBV18; len: 14; d_gene: NA; abundance: many; j_gene: TRBJ2-2
CDR3aa: CASSPLAGSTDTQYF; CDR3nt: TGTGCCAGCAGCCCCCTGGCGGGTAGCACAGATACGCAGTATTTT; v_gene: TRBV3-1; len: 15; d_gene: NA; abundance: NA; j_gene: TRBJ2-3
CDR3aa: CASSQSGPYNEQFF; CDR3nt: TGTGCCAGCAGCCAGTCCGGGCCTTACAATGAGCAGTTCTTC; v_gene: TRBV3-1; len: 14; d_gene: NA; abundance: few; j_gene: TRBJ2-1
CDR3aa: CASSLLYRSTDTQYF; CDR3nt: TGTGCCAGCAGCTTACTCTACCGGAGCACAGATACGCAGTATTTT; v_gene: TRBV13; len: 15; d_gene: NA; abundance: many; j_gene: TRBJ2-3
CDR3aa: CSAVGPRPFGKLFF; CDR3nt: TGCAGTGCCGTAGGTCCCAGGCCATTCGGAAAACTGTTTTTT; v_gene: TRBV20-1; len: 14; d_gene: NA; abundance: NA; j_gene: TRBJ1-4
CDR3aa: CASSRGYEQYF; CDR3nt: TGTGCCAGCAGCCGCGGCTACGAGCAGTACTTC; v_gene: TRBV11-2; len: 11; d_gene: NA; abundance: NA; j_gene: TRBJ2-7
CDR3aa: CAISGGINQPQHF; CDR3nt: TGTGCCATCAGTGGGGGGATCAATCAGCCCCAGCATTTT; v_gene: TRBV10-3; len: 13; d_gene: NA; abundance: many; j_gene: TRBJ1-5
CDR3aa: CSARDPLAYGYTF; CDR3nt: TGCAGTGCTAGAGATCCATTGGCCTATGGCTACACCTTC; v_gene: TRBV20-1; len: 13; d_gene: NA; abundance: many; j_gene: TRBJ1-2
CDR3aa: CASSPDRLEAFF; CDR3nt: TGTGCCAGCAGCCCAGACAGGCTTGAAGCTTTCTTT; v_gene: TRBV9; len: 12; d_gene: NA; abundance: few; j_gene: TRBJ1-1
CDR3aa: CASSQEYYTGELFF; CDR3nt: TGTGCCAGCAGCCAAGAGTATTACACCGGGGAGCTGTTTTTT; v_gene: TRBV3-1; len: 14; d_gene: NA; abundance: NA; j_gene: TRBJ2-2
CDR3aa: CSVDRTGSYNEQFF; CDR3nt: TGCAGCGTAGATAGGACAGGGTCCTACAATGAGCAGTTCTTC; v_gene: TRBV29-1; len: 14; d_gene: TRBD1; abundance: few; j_gene: TRBJ2-1
CDR3aa: CASSVNSGAVPQETQYF; CDR3nt: TGTGCCAGCAGTGTAAATAGCGGGGCAGTTCCCCAAGAGACCCAGTACTTC; v_gene: TRBV6-1; len: 17; d_gene: TRBD2; abundance: many; j_gene: TRBJ2-5
CDR3aa: CSVDEGTDTQYF; CDR3nt: TGCAGCGTTGATGAGGGCACAGATACGCAGTATTTT; v_gene: TRBV29-1; len: 12; d_gene: NA; abundance: NA; j_gene: TRBJ2-3
CDR3aa: CSAHDRDYGYTF; CDR3nt: TGCAGTGCTCACGACAGGGACTATGGCTACACCTTC; v_gene: TRBV20-1; len: 12; d_gene: TRBD1; abundance: NA; j_gene: TRBJ1-2
CDR3aa: CASSSRQGRSKNIQYF; CDR3nt: TGTGCCAGCAGCTCCCGTCAGGGGCGTTCCAAAAACATTCAGTACTTC; v_gene: TRBV4-2; len: 16; d_gene: NA; abundance: NA; j_gene: TRBJ2-4
CDR3aa: CASSLRDSLSETQYF; CDR3nt: TGTGCCAGCAGTTTAAGGGACAGCTTATCGGAGACCCAGTACTTC; v_gene: TRBV6-5; len: 15; d_gene: TRBD1; abundance: few; j_gene: TRBJ2-5
CDR3aa: CASSPASAGPDYEQYF; CDR3nt: TGTGCCAGCAGTCCCGCGTCCGCAGGACCGGACTACGAGCAGTACTTC; v_gene: TRBV28; len: 16; d_gene: NA; abundance: many; j_gene: TRBJ2-7
CDR3aa: CAISDVGRIYNEQFF; CDR3nt: TGTGCCATCAGTGACGTGGGACGGATCTACAATGAGCAGTTCTTC; v_gene: TRBV10-3; len: 15; d_gene: NA; abundance: NA; j_gene: TRBJ2-1
CDR3aa: CASSGSSYGQETQYF; CDR3nt: TGTGCCAGCAGCGGATCATCTTACGGACAAGAGACCCAGTACTTC; v_gene: TRBV2; len: 15; d_gene: NA; abundance: many; j_gene: TRBJ2-5
CDR3aa: CSVVNPVAADTQYF; CDR3nt: TGCAGCGTTGTTAATCCGGTTGCGGCAGATACGCAGTATTTT; v_gene: TRBV29-1; len: 14; d_gene: NA; abundance: NA; j_gene: TRBJ2-3
CDR3aa: CSALRTADTQYF; CDR3nt: TGCAGTGCTCTTCGAACCGCAGATACGCAGTATTTT; v_gene: TRBV20-1; len: 12; d_gene: NA; abundance: many; j_gene: TRBJ2-3